This TCR beta chain was identified during a study of cytomegalovirus exposure and HLA in healthy donors. Study information: Roughly 92 million unique TCRs, all from HLA-typed donors, were included in an early release of the data. General study findings and limits: Published work reported that the classifier diagnosed cytomegalovirus status with high specificity and sensitivity. HLA alleles showed associations with 15,000 to 20,000 TCR beta sequences in a later analysis, at a 0.05 false discovery rate.

This clone was found once. No antigen is known for it. This CDR3 comprises 13 residues. V was trimmed by 1 base and J by 6 bases, leaving 12 bases between them. Germline V gives CDR1 GTSNPN, CDR2 SVGIG (reference sequence). PCR amplification relied on 60 Vbeta primers (plus 13 Jbeta primers). Method: immunoSEQ multiplex PCR; TCRdb's copy keeps in-frame clones and lacks some. The profile shows fewer than 250,000 clones, around 87% of them singletons. The rearrangement joins TRBV30 to TRBJ1-2, with D unresolved. The TCR originated in a boy aged 2 to 9 in good health and CMV-seronegative. The sequenced sample consisted of PBMCs. The CDR3 loop reads CAWSEWRQNGYTF. In DNA form, the CDR3 reads TGTGCCTGGAGTGAGTGGCGGCAGAATGGCTACACCTTC.